This note documents a single T cell receptor beta chain sequence. These data are taken from a study of shared clonotypes between healthy human individuals. From germline, CDR1 is MDHEN and CDR2 SYDVKM. The CDR3 length is 15 residues. Sequencing used immunoSEQ multiplex PCR; TCRdb keeps in-frame clones, though not all of them. The table records about 1.1 million clones, around three quarters of them present only once. Sequencing was done on a sample of memory CD4+ T cells from PBMCs. Subset reported: CD45RA-negative fraction. The chain carries TRBV28 and TRBJ2-5; TRBD1 matches 11 bases. The DNA end lines up better with TRBJ2-7; the J call may be wrong. This TCR derives from a man aged 18-30 years in good health. Some clones in this sample may be carry-over from other donors' samples. The CDR3 here is CASSHSGTGGHEQYF. The CDR3 region has the DNA TGTGCCAGCAGCCACTCCGGGACAGGGGGGCACGAGCAGTACTTC.